This TCR beta chain appears in the sequencing data of a study of spatial heterogeneity in lung cancer. Study background: An average of more than ten raw reads was observed per unique TCR and UMI combination.

Every TCR cDNA molecule bore a unique molecular identifier. TCRdb re-derived calls from the 5' RACE reads in MiXCR, one entry per CDR3 protein. The sample has roughly 49,000 distinct CDR3 sequences, less than 8.5% seen once. The time point denotes: sample taken at primary tumor resection. No cell sorting; template was whole RNA from tumor, lung tissue or PBMC. The donors, fewer than 90 patients with untreated early-stage non-small cell lung cancer, provided the samples. This clonotype appeared a few times. Its antigen is still unknown. Whole-study findings and limits: Ubiquitous expanded tumor TCRs were seen in blood more at resection than at follow-up.

The source material was PBMCs, sampled at surgery. This TCR was sampled from a female donor with early-stage non-small cell lung cancer.

The CDR3: CASNSGANSPLHF. As DNA, the CDR3 is TGTGCCAGCAACTCAGGGGCTAATTCACCCCTCCACTTT. V gene TRBV7-2 combines with J gene TRBJ1-6; weak D call: TRBD1 (6 bases). The CDR3 spans 13 residues. Looked up from germline, CDR1 is SGHTA and CDR2 is FQGNSA. Trimming took off 7 bases at V and 6 bases at J, with 10 bases between the two ends.